The present T cell receptor (beta chain) was sequenced within a study of blood T cells in healthy people across ages. Together with a sample-barcoded 5' primer, a J-beta primer mix was included in a second PCR lasting roughly 6 to 12 cycles. From the 5' RACE reads, TCRdb called clonotypes with MiXCR, one entry per CDR3 protein. The profile shows approximately 2,000,000 distinct CDR3 sequences, about two fifths of them singletons. Germline values: CDR1 SGHRS, CDR2 YFSETQ. Trimming took 4 bases from V and 3 from J; bases not matched to a gene: 10. The CDR3 covers 15 residues. Overall study findings and caveats: Investigators treated diversity estimates from one million T cells as underestimates.

Every donor provided roughly 9.1 milliliters of peripheral blood. Turning to this clonotype: The antigen is undetermined.

The TCR was taken from a human donor in good health. Material for sequencing was blood. The rearrangement links TRBV5-1 to TRBJ2-7; 7 positions agree with TRBD2. The CDR3 nucleotides are TGCGCCAGCAGCGTCTCTTCGGGGGGAGGCTACGAGCAGTACTTC. Translated, it gives CASSVSSGGGYEQYF.